Following are 27 T cell receptor beta chains from one sample sequenced in a study of CD8 T cells in Susac syndrome. Random hexamers were used to reverse transcribe the RNA input (0.5 to 1 ug). Each CDR3 protein gets one entry after TCRdb re-called the immunoSEQ multiplex PCR reads with MiXCR. The sample shows about 210,000 distinct CDR3 sequences, 94% of them seen only once. Input material: CD4+ T cells from PBMCs. Receptors originate from a human donor with Susac syndrome.

The V and J genes are TRBV7-2 and TRBJ1-1; D remains ambiguous. Germline CDR1 and CDR2: SGHTA and FQGNSA. The V end was cut by 7 bases, the J end by 1 base, with 19 bases between. The CDR3 totals 16 residues. CDR3 protein: CASNPHPASGNTEAFF. CDR3 DNA sequence: TGTGCCAGCAACCCACACCCGGCCAGTGGGAACACTGAAGCTTTCTTT.

The V gene is TRBV4-3, the J gene TRBJ1-1, with D possibly matching TRBD1 (5 bases). CDR1 is LGHNA and CDR2 is YSLEER in the germline V gene. Deletions cut 3 bases from V and 3 bases from J, with 14 bases between. There are 15 residues in the CDR3. CDR3 residues: CASSQGGVGDTEAFF. Written as DNA, the CDR3 is TGCGCCAGCAGCCAGGGAGGGGTCGGGGACACTGAAGCTTTCTTT.

A few counts support this clonotype. The chain is built from TRBV20-1 and TRBJ2-7, with 9 bases identical to TRBD1. The length of the CDR3 is 16 residues. Trimming cost V 5 bases and J 1 base; bases outside gene matches: 12. In germline, CDR1 is DFQATT, CDR2 SNEGSKA (reference sequence). The DNA of the CDR3 is TGCAGTGCTTCCATCAATCTAGGACAGGGGTCCTACGAGCAGTACTTC. Translating it yields CSASINLGQGSYEQYF.

The V and J genes are TRBV20-1 and TRBJ1-2, with D possibly matching TRBD1 (5 bases). Trimming stripped 0 bases from V and 4 bases from J, with 15 bases between. The CDR3 has 15 residues. The germline V gene encodes CDR1 DFQATT and CDR2 SNEGSKA (reference sequence). The CDR3 DNA reads TGCAGTGCTAGAGATTTGGGCAGGGATGTCTATGGCTACACCTTC. Translating gives CSARDLGRDVYGYTF.

The chain is built from TRBV20-1 and TRBJ2-5; TRBD2 matches 9 bases. Germline-derived CDR1 and CDR2 are DFQATT and SNEGSKA (reference sequence). Trimming removed 5 bases from V and 4 bases from J; junction bases left unmatched: 14. The CDR3 is 16 amino acids. CDR3 residues: CSAPPRAGGLVETQYF. The CDR3, as DNA: TGCAGTGCTCCCCCTCGGGCGGGGGGGCTAGTAGAGACCCAGTACTTC.

The J gene is TRBJ2-7, the V gene TRBV28; the D is unclear. The germline CDR1 and CDR2 sequences are MDHEN and SYDVKM. The CDR3 contains 12 residues. The V gene lost 4 bases and the J gene lost 6 bases, with 10 bases spanning the gap. The CDR3 reads CASSSTLPEQYF. In nucleotides, the CDR3 is TGTGCCAGCAGTTCCACCCTACCCGAGCAGTACTTC.

V gene TRBV27 combines with J gene TRBJ2-5, with D unclear. The V end was cut by 6 bases, the J end by 2 bases, with 13 bases between. The germline V gene encodes CDR1 MNHEY and CDR2 SMNVEV (reference sequence). The length of the CDR3 is 14 residues. The chain's CDR3 is CASSRLVGQETQYF. CDR3 nucleotides: TGTGCCAGCAGCCGCTTGGTGGGGCAAGAGACCCAGTACTTC.

The V call is TRBV20-1, the J call TRBJ1-2; D is perhaps TRBD1 (6 bases). The CDR3 has 11 amino acids. Germline assignment: CDR1 DFQATT and CDR2 SNEGSKA (reference sequence). The germline V and J ends were trimmed by 7 bases and 5 bases, with 11 bases remaining between them. CDR3 in DNA: TGCAGTGACAGGGTAGATTATGGCTACACCTTC. Its translation: CSDRVDYGYTF.

The rearrangement uses TRBV20-1 and TRBJ2-3, with D hard to call. V dropped 1 base and J dropped 4 bases, with 15 bases sitting between them. Per germline, CDR1 DFQATT and CDR2 SNEGSKA (reference sequence). This CDR3 comprises 15 residues. The CDR3 bases are TGCAGTGCTAGAGGGCAGCTGATGACGGCAGATACGCAGTATTTT. Its protein is CSARGQLMTADTQYF.

V gene TRBV4-2 combines with J gene TRBJ1-2; 7 nucleotides line up with TRBD1. Germline V gives CDR1 LGHNA, CDR2 YNFKEQ. V was pared by 4 bases and J by 8 bases, with 13 bases of the junction left unmatched. This CDR3 spans 15 amino acids. The DNA of the CDR3 is TGTGCCAGCAGCCCCCGGGACAGCCTTCCGGACGGCTACACCTTC. Translated: CASSPRDSLPDGYTF.

V usage is TRBV7-2 and J usage is TRBJ2-5, with TRBD1 as a possible D gene (5 bases). The germline gives CDR1 SGHTA, CDR2 FQGNSA. V was trimmed by 6 bases and J by 3 bases, leaving 14 bases between them. The CDR3 covers 14 residues. DNA of the CDR3: TGTGCCAGCAGAGTAGACAGTGGCAAAGAGACCCAGTACTTC. It encodes CASRVDSGKETQYF.

The V gene is TRBV20-1, the J gene TRBJ2-1; D uncertain. CDR1 and CDR2 from the germline V gene are DFQATT and SNEGSKA (reference sequence). The CDR3 sequence is 15 residues long. Trimming removed 6 bases at V and 5 bases at J, with 20 bases between. The CDR3 coding sequence is TGCAGTGCGGTTAGCTCGAAACTCGAACACAATGAGCAGTTCTTC. Translated: CSAVSSKLEHNEQFF.

The gene calls are TRBV14 and TRBJ1-4, with D hard to call. The germline gives CDR1 SGHDN, CDR2 FVKESK. The V end lost 1 base, the J end lost 8 bases, and 17 bases lay between the germline ends. CDR3 length: 16 amino acids. The CDR3 DNA sequence: TGTGCCAGCAGCCAAGGGACGGTGCCCGGGAGAGAAAAACTGTTTTTT. Translated: CASSQGTVPGREKLFF.

For this clonotype: A read error may produce the germline difference seen at one junction end. This sequence joins TRBV5-1 and TRBJ1-1; D is uncertain. This CDR3 is 12 amino acids long. Germline V lookup: CDR1 SGHRS, CDR2 YFSETQ. The CDR3 region is CASSSGSPGALF. As DNA, the CDR3 is TGCGCCAGCAGCTCGGGATCACCGGGAGCTCTCTTT.

The genes are TRBV4-3 and TRBJ1-4, with TRBD1 identical over 7 bases. Trimming at V came to 0 bases and at J to 8 bases, leaving 9 bases not matched to a gene. The germline V gene encodes CDR1 LGHNA and CDR2 YSLEER. This CDR3 is 16 amino acids long. This CDR3 reads CASSQDGRQGHEKLFF. The CDR3 DNA follows: TGCGCCAGCAGCCAAGATGGTCGACAGGGCCACGAAAAACTGTTTTTT.

The chain recombines TRBV7-9 with TRBJ1-4; D possibly corresponds to TRBD1 (5 bases). V lost 1 base and J 4 bases, leaving 10 bases between the germline ends. The CDR3 is 15 amino acids. CDR1 is SEHNR and CDR2 is FQNEAQ in the germline V gene (reference sequence). CDR3 sequence (DNA): TGTGCCAGCAGCTTAGGTGACAGCCTTAATGAAAAACTGTTTTTT. The encoded protein is CASSLGDSLNEKLFF. Based on the CDR3 plus reference TRBV7-9 and TRBJ1-4, the full variable domain is DTGVSQNPRHKITKRGQNVTFRCDPISEHNRLYWYRQTLGQGPEFLTYFQNEAQLEKSRLLSDRFSAERPKGSFSTLEIQRTEQGDSAMYLCASSLGDSLNEKLFFGSGTQLSVL.

The chain couples TRBV11-2 to TRBJ2-4, with 15 bases identical to TRBD2. Germline-derived CDR1 and CDR2 are SGHAT and FQNNGV. The V and J ends lost 1 base and 3 bases, in that order; junction bases with no gene match: 16. The CDR3 spans 22 residues. The CDR3, as DNA: TGTGCCAGCAGCTTAGGGGGACTAGCGGGGGGTCCTGAAGGGATTGACAAAAACATTCAGTACTTC. Translation gives CASSLGGLAGGPEGIDKNIQYF.

This rearrangement joins TRBV7-9 to TRBJ2-2; D assignment may be TRBD1 or TRBD2 (5 bases each). Trimming stripped 7 bases from V and 1 base from J, with 13 bases between. Germline-derived CDR1 and CDR2 are SEHNR and FQNEAQ (reference sequence). The CDR3 is made up of 15 amino acids. The CDR3 DNA reads as TGTGCCAGCACAACGGGACCGCTGAACACCGGGGAGCTGTTTTTT. It codes for CASTTGPLNTGELFF. The whole variable domain, remainder taken from reference TRBV7-9 and TRBJ2-2, is DTGVSQNPRHKITKRGQNVTFRCDPISEHNRLYWYRQTLGQGPEFLTYFQNEAQLEKSRLLSDRFSAERPKGSFSTLEIQRTEQGDSAMYLCASTTGPLNTGELFFGEGSRLTVL.

In this sample, this clonotype turned up once. V is TRBV9 and J is TRBJ1-1; D possibly corresponds to TRBD1 (6 bases). The germline V and J ends were trimmed by 0 bases and 4 bases, with 13 bases remaining between them. The germline V gene has CDR1 SGDLS and CDR2 YYNGEE. The CDR3 length is 15 residues. Here the CDR3 reads CASSVDRDIRTEAFF. The CDR3 coding sequence is TGTGCCAGCAGCGTAGACAGGGATATCCGCACTGAAGCTTTCTTT.

This clonotype was counted a single time. The chain joins TRBV20-1 to TRBJ1-4; D remains ambiguous. The CDR3 loop spans 16 amino acids. Trimming stripped 1 base from V and 5 bases from J, with 17 bases between. CDR1 is DFQATT and CDR2 is SNEGSKA in the germline V gene (reference sequence). The CDR3 region is CSARGLTGSANEKLFF. In nucleotides, the CDR3 is TGCAGTGCTAGAGGTTTGACGGGAAGCGCGAATGAAAAACTGTTTTTT.

In its sample, this clonotype was seen once. The V and J genes are TRBV20-1 and TRBJ2-7; D is ambiguous. Trimming took off 6 bases at V and 0 bases at J, with 9 bases between the two ends. CDR1 is DFQATT, CDR2 SNEGSKA, per germline (reference sequence). The CDR3 runs 12 residues. CDR3 sequence reads: CSATLYSYEQYF. CDR3 in DNA: TGCAGTGCGACCCTATACTCCTACGAGCAGTACTTC.

This chain uses TRBV20-1 with TRBJ1-5, with D perhaps TRBD1 (5 bases). Trimming took off 0 bases at V and 1 base at J, with 10 bases between the two ends. Germline values: CDR1 DFQATT, CDR2 SNEGSKA (reference sequence). The CDR3 runs to 15 residues. CDR3 sequence: CSARDGTRSNQPQHF. CDR3 sequence (DNA): TGCAGTGCTAGAGATGGGACTCGGAGCAATCAGCCCCAGCATTTT.

The chain is built from TRBV30 and TRBJ1-1, with a tentative D call TRBD1 (6 bases). The CDR3 covers 13 residues. Trimming removed 2 bases from V and 7 bases from J, with 14 bases in between. CDR1 and CDR2 (germline): GTSNPN, SVGIG (reference sequence). The CDR3 DNA reads TGTGCCTGGAGTCGGACAGCTGTGAGTGAAGCTTTCTTT. This translates into CAWSRTAVSEAFF.

The CDR3 DNA is TGCAGCGTTGCCGACAGGGTCCAAGAGACCCAGTACTTC. Its translation: CSVADRVQETQYF. V usage is TRBV29-1 and J usage is TRBJ2-5, with TRBD1 identical over 7 bases. The CDR3 runs to 13 residues. The ends lost 4 bases at V and 1 base at J; junction bases unmatched: 3. Germline CDR1 reads SQVTM; CDR2 reads ANQGSEA.

The V gene is TRBV30, the J gene TRBJ1-1; unclear D gene. CDR1 and CDR2 from the germline V gene are GTSNPN and SVGIG (reference sequence). Trimming stripped 0 bases from V and 5 bases from J, with 10 bases between. The CDR3 sequence is 13 residues long. The CDR3 region is CAWSVAGWTEAFF. DNA for the CDR3: TGTGCCTGGAGTGTAGCGGGCTGGACTGAAGCTTTCTTT. Full variable domain (remainder filled in from reference TRBV30 and TRBJ1-1): SQTIHQWPATLVQPVGSPLSLECTVEGTSNPNLYWYRQAAGRGLQLLFYSVGIGQISSEVPQNLSASRPQDRQFILSSKKLLLSDSGFYLCAWSVAGWTEAFFGQGTRLTVV.

The CDR3 here is CASSPGTSGLVNTGELFF. CDR3 sequence (DNA): TGTGCCAGCAGCCCGGGGACTAGCGGACTCGTGAACACCGGGGAGCTGTTTTTT. The gene calls are TRBV7-9 and TRBJ2-2; 11 bases agree with TRBD2. This CDR3 is built from 18 residues. Losses at the gene ends were 5 bases for V and 1 base for J; bases not matched to a gene: 9. Germline V CDR1 and CDR2: SEHNR, FQNEAQ (reference sequence).

The chain recombines TRBV5-4 with TRBJ2-2; D not resolved. Trimming removed 0 bases from V and 0 bases from J, with 15 bases in between. The germline gives CDR1 SGHNT, CDR2 YYREEE (reference sequence). The CDR3 is 18 residues long. The CDR3 DNA sequence: TGTGCCAGCAGCTTGGCCTCCACGAGGCAGGCGAACACCGGGGAGCTGTTTTTT. This codes for CASSLASTRQANTGELFF.